This TCR beta chain was retrieved from a study of graft-versus-host responses after intestinal transplantation. Regarding the study as a whole: Within allografts, high graft-versus-host to host-versus-graft clonal ratios were seen among patients with graft-donor T cell macrochimerism. Recipient marrow contained GvH clones, some of which appeared first in ileum or blood.

This clone appeared once. What it recognizes is unknown. Germline V gene sequence: CDR1 SGHAT, CDR2 FQNNGV. Trimming left V 0 bases short and J 0 bases short, with 7 bases between. The CDR3 length is 15 residues. Sequencing was performed with immunoSEQ multiplex PCR; in TCRdb, only in-frame clones are kept and a portion is missing. This sample has some 40,000 clones, with roughly 90% found just once. The V gene is TRBV11-2, the J gene TRBJ2-3, with D uncertain. The specimen was PBMCs, collected 524 days after transplant. This receptor was identified in a human patient who received an intestinal transplant, so some T cells may come from the graft donor. CDR3 region: CASSLERLSTDTQYF. CDR3 nucleotide sequence: TGTGCCAGCAGCTTAGAGCGGCTTAGCACAGATACGCAGTATTTT. The complete variable domain, with remaining parts taken from reference TRBV11-2 and TRBJ2-3, reads EAGVAQSPRYKIIEKRQSVAFWCNPISGHATLYWYQQILGQGPKLLIQFQNNGVVDDSQLPKDRFSAERLKGVDSTLKIQPAKLEDSAVYLCASSLERLSTDTQYFGPGTRLTVL.